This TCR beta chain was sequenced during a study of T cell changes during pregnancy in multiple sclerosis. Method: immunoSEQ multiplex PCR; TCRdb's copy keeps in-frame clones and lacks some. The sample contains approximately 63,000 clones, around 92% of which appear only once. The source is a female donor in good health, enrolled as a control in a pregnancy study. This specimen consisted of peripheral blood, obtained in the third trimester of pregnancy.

In DNA, the CDR3 is TGTGCCAGTACCGCCGGACAGGAAAAAAACATTCAGTACTTC. Its translation: CASTAGQEKNIQYF. The chain recombines TRBV19 with TRBJ2-4, with TRBD1 matching 7 bases. The CDR3 extends over 14 amino acids. CDR1 and CDR2 (germline): LNHDA, SQIVND (reference sequence). Trimming at V came to 7 bases and at J to 4 bases, leaving 7 bases not matched to a gene.